This TCR beta chain was sequenced for a study of T cell responses to AZD1222 COVID-19 vaccine. Whole-study findings and limits: Regions 160-218 and 743-854 dominated among vaccine-associated CD4 TCRs spanning spike. Two AZD1222 doses significantly raised spike-specific TCR breadth and depth over controls. Females made up more of the donors, who were largely white British, and clonal diversity may have come out too low. No repertoire was sampled before or during the peak T cell response, only after it.

The CDR3 contains 17 residues. In germline, CDR1 is SNHLY, CDR2 FYNNEI. Trimming stripped 6 bases from V and 2 bases from J, with 20 bases between. Clones were read by immunoSEQ multiplex PCR, and TCRdb kept only the in-frame ones, dropping some. The sample holds about 130,000 clones, about 93% seen once. Remarks on this clone: Its cognate antigen is unknown.

The receptor was derived from an adult who received the AZD1222 COVID-19 vaccine. The sequenced sample was peripheral blood, obtained 28 days after the second AZD1222 dose. The V gene is TRBV2, the J gene TRBJ1-3; D is possibly TRBD1 (6 bases). The CDR3 DNA reads TGTGCCAGCAGCGCACACAAACCCAGGGGTACTGGAAACACCATATATTTT. This gives the protein CASSAHKPRGTGNTIYF.